This TCR beta chain was profiled in a study of T cell repertoires in cytomegalovirus infection. In the study overall: Researchers turned to recently identified HLA-C-restricted CMV epitopes as well as well-studied HLA-B-restricted ones.

Overall study results and limits: Clonotypes of TCR beta that were HLA-C-restricted and CMV-specific dominated the ex vivo response.

Of note for this clonotype: Its antigen is undetermined.

Germline loops: CDR1 SGHVS, CDR2 FNYEAQ. The CDR3 contains 16 residues. Trimming removed 5 bases from V and 3 bases from J; junction bases left unmatched: 6. TCRdb passed the reads through MiXCR, listing each CDR3 protein once. The sample consists of roughly 800,000 distinct CDR3 sequences, just under 30% of them appearing once. The chain joins TRBV7-6 to TRBJ2-1; 11 nucleotides line up with TRBD2. The receptor was isolated from a human donor in good health (CMV status not recorded). Some clones in this sample may be carry-over from other donors' samples. The sample consisted of cultured CD8+ T cells from PBMCs, taken from culture after CMV antigen stimulation. This CDR3 reads CASSKTGTSGYNEQFF. The CDR3 DNA follows: TGTGCCAGCAGCAAAACGGGGACTAGCGGCTACAATGAGCAGTTCTTC.